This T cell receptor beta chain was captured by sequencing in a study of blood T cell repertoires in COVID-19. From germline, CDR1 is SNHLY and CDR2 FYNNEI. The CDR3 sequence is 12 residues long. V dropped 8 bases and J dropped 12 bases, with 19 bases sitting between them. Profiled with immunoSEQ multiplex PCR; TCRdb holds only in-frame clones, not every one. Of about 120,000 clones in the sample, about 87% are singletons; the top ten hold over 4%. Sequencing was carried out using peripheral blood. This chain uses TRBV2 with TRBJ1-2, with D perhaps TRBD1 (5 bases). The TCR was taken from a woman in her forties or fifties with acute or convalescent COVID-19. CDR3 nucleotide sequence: TGTGCCAGCGCGGGGCGCTGGGGTTTGGACACCTTC. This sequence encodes CASAGRWGLDTF. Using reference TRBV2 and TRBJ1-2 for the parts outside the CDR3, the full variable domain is EPEVTQTPSHQVTQMGQEVILRCVPISNHLYFYWYRQILGQKVEFLVSFYNNEISEKSEIFDDQFSVERPDGSNFTLKIRSTKLEDSAMYFCASAGRWGLDTFGSGTRLTVV.